One and the same sample provided the 18 T cell receptor beta chains below, sequenced in a study of human T cells and chemical hapten exposure. TCRdb re-derived calls from the RACE reads in MiXCR, one entry per CDR3 protein. Seen here are 300,000 to 400,000 distinct CDR3 sequences, less than 6.5% observed once, and the top ten hold 2.5% to 3%. The sample's time point: pre-sensitization, week 0. As for treatment: therapeutic diphenylcyclopropenone sensitization with weekly scalp DPC. Source: whole blood, taken in connection with sensitization to the hapten diphenylcyclopropenone (DPC). The receptor set was obtained from a woman between 50 and 59 years old with alopecia areata. Some clones in this sample may be carry-over from other donors' samples.

This clonotype has more than one count but fewer than ten. The rearrangement links TRBV28 to TRBJ2-7; TRBD1 or TRBD2 may be the D gene (5 bases each). The germline CDR1 and CDR2 sequences are MDHEN and SYDVKM. The V end was cut by 6 bases, the J end by 6 bases, with 15 bases between. The CDR3 contains 13 residues. CDR3 protein: CASSGTASAEQYF. The CDR3, as DNA: TGTGCCAGCAGCGGGACCGCTTCGGCCGAGCAGTACTTC.

V and J are TRBV27 and TRBJ1-1, with D perhaps TRBD1 (5 bases). The ends were cut back, 5 bases at V and 1 base at J, with 14 bases in the middle. The CDR3 runs 15 residues. Germline CDR1 MNHEY, CDR2 SMNVEV (reference sequence). The CDR3 region is CASSLAGAGNTEAFF. As DNA, the CDR3 is TGTGCCAGCAGTCTAGCTGGGGCGGGGAACACTGAAGCTTTCTTT.

This clonotype occurred many times. The chain employs TRBV21-1 and TRBJ2-7; TRBD1 is the table's D call, not checked against the DNA. TRBV21-1 is flagged as a pseudogene. CDR3 length: 16 residues. The DNA for the CDR3 is TGTGCCAGCAGCAACCCAGACAGGGGCCCCACCTACGAGCAGTACTTC. Protein product: CASSNPDRGPTYEQYF.

This clonotype occurred many times. The chain combines TRBV28 with TRBJ2-1; 8 bases match TRBD1. V shed 2 bases and J 9 bases; nucleotides not matched to a gene: 9. The CDR3 runs to 15 residues. Germline lookup yields CDR1 MDHEN and CDR2 SYDVKM. The CDR3 sequence: CASSLQAGGKIEQFF. CDR3 DNA: TGTGCCAGCAGTTTACAGGCAGGGGGCAAAATTGAGCAGTTCTTC. Complete variable domain (other parts from reference TRBV28 and TRBJ2-1): DVKVTQSSRYLVKRTGEKVFLECVQDMDHENMFWYRQDPGLGLRLIYFSYDVKMKEKGDIPEGYSVSREKKERFSLILESASTNQTSMYLCASSLQAGGKIEQFFGPGTRLTVL.

There are many counts of this clonotype. The chain joins TRBV12-3 or TRBV12-4 to TRBJ2-1; unclear D gene. The CDR3 is made up of 14 amino acids. Trimming removed 1 base from V and 7 bases from J, with 11 bases in between. The CDR3 loop reads CASSLGANRNEQFF. CDR3 nucleotide sequence: TGTGCCAGCAGTTTAGGAGCCAATCGGAATGAGCAGTTCTTC.

This clonotype appeared many times. This chain uses TRBV28 with TRBJ2-3, with D hard to call. The germline V gene has CDR1 MDHEN and CDR2 SYDVKM. Trimming pared 5 bases from V and 2 bases from J, leaving 2 bases between. The CDR3 totals 11 residues. The chain's CDR3 is CASSDTDTQYF. In nucleotides, the CDR3 is TGTGCCAGCAGTGACACAGATACGCAGTATTTT. The entire variable domain, with the rest obtained from reference TRBV28 and TRBJ2-3, is as follows: DVKVTQSSRYLVKRTGEKVFLECVQDMDHENMFWYRQDPGLGLRLIYFSYDVKMKEKGDIPEGYSVSREKKERFSLILESASTNQTSMYLCASSDTDTQYFGPGTRLTVL.

A few counts support this clonotype. J is TRBJ2-3 and V is TRBV11-3; D might be TRBD1 (7 bases). The germline CDR1 and CDR2 sequences are SGHNT and YENEEA. The ends were cut back, 5 bases at V and 7 bases at J, with 19 bases in the middle. This CDR3 contains 15 residues. Written as DNA, the CDR3 is TGTGCCAGCAGCACCCGCCAGGGGGGCGATCATACGCAGTATTTT. The encoded protein is CASSTRQGGDHTQYF.

This clonotype occurred many times. The chain couples TRBV2 to TRBJ1-5; 7 nucleotides line up with TRBD1. The CDR3 extends over 16 amino acids. Germline V gene sequence: CDR1 SNHLY, CDR2 FYNNEI. The trim removed 6 bases at V and 0 bases at J, leaving 8 bases unmatched. CDR3 DNA sequence: TGTGCCAGCAGATTAATGACAGGGACTAGCAATCAGCCCCAGCATTTT. Translation: CASRLMTGTSNQPQHF.

This clonotype was recorded many times. J is TRBJ2-5 and V is TRBV28; TRBD1 matches at 11 bases. The CDR3 runs to 15 residues. The germline V gene encodes CDR1 MDHEN and CDR2 SYDVKM. The J segment lost 6 bases and the V segment lost 8 bases, leaving 11 bases of the junction unmatched. CDR3 sequence reads: CASLRWTGGMKTQYF. CDR3 sequence (DNA): TGTGCCAGCCTTCGGTGGACAGGGGGCATGAAGACCCAGTACTTC.

The chain recombines TRBV2 with TRBJ2-6; D remains unclear. V was pared by 2 bases and J by 0 bases, with 8 bases between. The CDR3 has 16 residues. Germline V gene data show CDR1 as SNHLY and CDR2 as FYNNEI. The CDR3: CASSETGPSGANVLTF. The CDR3, as DNA: TGTGCCAGCAGTGAAACCGGTCCCTCTGGGGCCAACGTCCTGACTTTC.

This clonotype was seen at least ten times. This CDR3 is CASSSGQGAGELFF. Written as DNA, the CDR3 is TGTGCCAGCAGCTCCGGACAGGGGGCCGGGGAGCTGTTTTTT. The chain uses TRBV7-6 and TRBJ2-2, with 10 positions matching TRBD1. Germline CDR1 reads SGHVS; CDR2 reads FNYEAQ. This CDR3 spans 14 amino acids. Germline trimming cut 4 bases from V and 6 bases from J; bases unmatched to any gene: 2.

The sample holds many counts of this clonotype. The chain combines TRBV12-3 or TRBV12-4 with TRBJ1-6; D uncertain. The CDR3 runs to 14 residues. Deletions cut 7 bases from V and 4 bases from J, with 11 bases between. CDR3: CASTPDGYNSPLHF. The CDR3 coding sequence is TGTGCCAGCACCCCGGATGGATATAATTCACCCCTCCACTTT.

This clonotype was detected ten times or more. The genes are TRBV4-2 and TRBJ1-5; D gene ambiguous. This CDR3 contains 15 residues. The germline V gene encodes CDR1 LGHNA and CDR2 YNFKEQ. V lost 5 bases and J 3 bases, leaving 14 bases between the germline ends. In DNA, the CDR3 is TGTGCCAGCAGCGACCGGACCACGGACAATCAGCCCCAGCATTTT. This codes for CASSDRTTDNQPQHF.

This chain uses TRBV28 with TRBJ1-5; no reliable D call. The CDR3 contains 15 residues. Germline CDR1 and CDR2: MDHEN and SYDVKM. V was shortened by 6 bases and J by 2 bases, with 14 bases between the two germline ends. CDR3: CASRIGSFGNQPQHF. Here the CDR3 DNA reads TGTGCCAGCAGAATAGGGAGTTTTGGCAATCAGCCCCAGCATTTT.

This clonotype was counted a few times. The V call is TRBV28, the J call TRBJ1-1; D is possibly TRBD1 (5 bases). Germline V lookup: CDR1 MDHEN, CDR2 SYDVKM. The CDR3 has 14 amino acids. Trimming took off 4 bases at V and 5 bases at J, with 14 bases between the two ends. The CDR3 bases are TGTGCCAGCAGTTCGGGCGAGGAGGGGACTGAAGCTTTCTTT. Its protein is CASSSGEEGTEAFF.

V and J are TRBV5-1 and TRBJ1-1, with D hard to call. The ends were cut back, 4 bases at V and 1 base at J, with 8 bases in the middle. Germline V lookup: CDR1 SGHRS, CDR2 YFSETQ. CDR3 length: 13 residues. In DNA, the CDR3 is TGCGCCAGCAGCCCGGACGAGAACACTGAAGCTTTCTTT. Translation gives CASSPDENTEAFF.

This clonotype was seen more than once but under ten times. CDR3 loop: CASSRTQGSSPLHF. The DNA of the CDR3 is TGTGCCAGCTCGCGCACCCAAGGCTCCTCACCCCTCCACTTT. The V and J genes are TRBV18 and TRBJ1-6; D ambiguous. V lost 6 bases and J 10 bases, leaving 16 bases between the germline ends. The CDR3 is 14 amino acids. Germline V gives CDR1 KGHSH, CDR2 LQKENI.

This clonotype was seen ten or more times. The chain joins TRBV6-2 or TRBV6-3 to TRBJ2-6; D is ambiguous. The CDR3 loop spans 13 amino acids. Germline CDR1 reads MNHEY; CDR2 reads SVGEGT. The V gene lost 8 bases and the J gene lost 0 bases, with 5 bases spanning the gap. The CDR3 bases are TGTGCCAGCGGGCCCTCTGGGGCCAACGTCCTGACTTTC. Residues: CASGPSGANVLTF.